This TCR beta chain was identified during a study of shared T cell receptors in the human thymus. The repertoire was sequenced with immunoSEQ multiplex PCR; TCRdb's copy has only in-frame clones and lacks some. The sample consists of hundreds of thousands of clones, 70% to 90% of them appearing once. Between the trimmed V and J ends, which lost 0 bases and 3 bases, there was a span of 16 bases. The CDR3 is made up of 17 amino acids. Germline V CDR1 and CDR2: LGHNT, FRNRAP. These same records also appear under a second study, on human thymus T cells. This second study notes: The donor group consisted of healthy Finnish infants who were having corrective surgery for congenital heart defects. Thymic tissue was derived from resections collected during corrective heart surgery. Repertoires from thymus and blood appeared to show biased V and J gene usage. Related research described strongly overlapping thymic repertoires in unrelated people.

The sample taken for sequencing was thymocytes. This chain links TRBV12-5 with TRBJ2-3, with D tentatively TRBD2 (5 bases). The sequence derives from a boy younger than two with a congenital heart defect. The CDR3, as DNA: TGTGCTAGTGGTTTGGTACGTTCGGGGAGAGGGACAGATACGCAGTATTTT. Amino acid sequence: CASGLVRSGRGTDTQYF.